Sequencing of this TCR beta chain was carried out in a study of Graves' ophthalmopathy and Graves' hyperthyroidism. About the study: No ophthalmopathy within 18 months of follow-up signified stable hyperthyroidism.

Hyperthyroidism patients were newly diagnosed, under 2 months' duration, aged 18 to 65. With regard to this clonotype: Sequence at one end of the junction differs from germline and may be a read error.

Amplifying from RNA transcripts, the study obtained TCR beta CDR3 regions. Following a first-round RT-PCR that used HTBI primers, a second-round multiplex PCR was carried out. MiXCR, applied by TCRdb to the multiplex PCR reads, yields one record per CDR3 protein. The sample lists a few hundred thousand distinct CDR3 sequences, just under 40% occurring once. Sequenced input: peripheral blood or thyroid tissue (not recorded which). This sequence originates from an adult man with Graves' hyperthyroidism.

CDR3 in amino acids: CASSFPPSGLSYEQYF. The CDR3 DNA reads as TGTGCCAGCAGTTTCCCGCCTAGCGGACTATCCTACGAGCAGTACTTC. V is TRBV5-1 and J is TRBJ2-7; 7 bases line up with TRBD2. From germline, CDR1 is SGHRS and CDR2 YFSETQ. The CDR3 is 16 amino acids. Complete variable domain (other parts from reference TRBV5-1 and TRBJ2-7): KAGVTQTPRYLIKTRGQQVTLSCSPISGHRSVSWYQQTPGQGLQFLFEYFSETQRNKGNFPGRFSGRQFSNSRSEMNVSTLELGDSALYLCASSFPPSGLSYEQYFGPGTRLTVT.